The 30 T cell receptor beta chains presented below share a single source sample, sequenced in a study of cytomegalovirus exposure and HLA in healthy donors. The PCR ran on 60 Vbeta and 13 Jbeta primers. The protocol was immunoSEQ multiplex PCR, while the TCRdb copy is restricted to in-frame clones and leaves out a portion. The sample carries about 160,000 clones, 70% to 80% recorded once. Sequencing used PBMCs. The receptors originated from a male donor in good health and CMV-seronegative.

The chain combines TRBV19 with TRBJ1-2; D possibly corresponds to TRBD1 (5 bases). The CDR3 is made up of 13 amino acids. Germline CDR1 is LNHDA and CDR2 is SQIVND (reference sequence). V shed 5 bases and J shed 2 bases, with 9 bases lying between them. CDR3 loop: CASSFDRNYGYTF. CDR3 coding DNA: TGTGCCAGTAGTTTCGACAGAAACTATGGCTACACCTTC.

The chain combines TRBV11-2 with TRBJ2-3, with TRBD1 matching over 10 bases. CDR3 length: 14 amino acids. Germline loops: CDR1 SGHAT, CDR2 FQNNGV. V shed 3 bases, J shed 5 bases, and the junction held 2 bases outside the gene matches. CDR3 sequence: CASSFGTGVDTQYF. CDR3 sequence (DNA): TGTGCCAGCAGCTTTGGGACAGGGGTAGATACGCAGTATTTT.

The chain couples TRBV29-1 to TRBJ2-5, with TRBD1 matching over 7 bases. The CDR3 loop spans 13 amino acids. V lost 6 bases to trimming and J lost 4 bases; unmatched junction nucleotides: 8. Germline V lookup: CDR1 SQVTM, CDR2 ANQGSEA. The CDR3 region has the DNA TGCAGCGTCCTCAGGGGGAATGGAGAGACCCAGTACTTC. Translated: CSVLRGNGETQYF.

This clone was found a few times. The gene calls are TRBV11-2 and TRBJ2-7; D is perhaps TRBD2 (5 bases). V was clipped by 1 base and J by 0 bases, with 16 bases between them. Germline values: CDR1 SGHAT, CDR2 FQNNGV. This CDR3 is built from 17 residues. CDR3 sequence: CASSLVRAGGLSYEQYF. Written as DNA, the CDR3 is TGTGCCAGCAGCTTAGTGCGTGCTGGAGGCCTCTCCTACGAGCAGTACTTC.

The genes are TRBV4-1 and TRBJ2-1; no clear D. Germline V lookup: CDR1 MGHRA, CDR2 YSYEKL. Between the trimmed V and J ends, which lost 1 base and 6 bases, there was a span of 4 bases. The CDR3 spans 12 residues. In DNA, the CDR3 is TGCGCCAGCAGCCAAGCGGGCAATGAGCAGTTCTTC. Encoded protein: CASSQAGNEQFF.

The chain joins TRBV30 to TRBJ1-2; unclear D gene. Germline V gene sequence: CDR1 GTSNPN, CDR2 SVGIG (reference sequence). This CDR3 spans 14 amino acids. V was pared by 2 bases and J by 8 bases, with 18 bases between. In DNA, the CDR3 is TGTGCCTGGAGTAACCTACTTTCGGCAGGCGGCTACACCTTC. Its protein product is CAWSNLLSAGGYTF.

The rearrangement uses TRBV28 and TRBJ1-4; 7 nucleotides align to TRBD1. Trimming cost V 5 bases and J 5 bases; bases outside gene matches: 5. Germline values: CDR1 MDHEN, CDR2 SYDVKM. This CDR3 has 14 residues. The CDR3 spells CASSRQGWNEKLFF. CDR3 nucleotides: TGTGCCAGCAGTCGACAGGGATGGAATGAAAAACTGTTTTTT.

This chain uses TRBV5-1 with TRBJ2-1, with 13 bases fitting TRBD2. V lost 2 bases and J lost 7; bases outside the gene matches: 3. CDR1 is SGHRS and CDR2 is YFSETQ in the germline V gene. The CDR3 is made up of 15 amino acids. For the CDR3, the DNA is TGCGCCAGCAGCTTCGGGACTAGCGGGATGAATGAGCAGTTCTTC. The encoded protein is CASSFGTSGMNEQFF.

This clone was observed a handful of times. The CDR3, as DNA: TGTGCCAGCAGTGAAGCGCGGGCAGGGGTCGGCTACACCTTC. The encoded protein is CASSEARAGVGYTF. This chain connects TRBV6-1 to TRBJ1-2, with a possible D match to TRBD1 (6 bases). The CDR3 covers 14 residues. The V gene's germline CDR1 is MNHNS and CDR2 SASEGT. V lost 0 bases and J 8 bases, leaving 13 bases between the germline ends.

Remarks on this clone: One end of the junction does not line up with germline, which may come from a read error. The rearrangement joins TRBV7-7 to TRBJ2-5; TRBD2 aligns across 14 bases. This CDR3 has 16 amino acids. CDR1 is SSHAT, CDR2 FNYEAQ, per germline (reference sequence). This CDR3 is CASSSGLAGGQETQYF. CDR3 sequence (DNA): TGTGCTAGCAGCTCCGGACTAGCGGGGGGTCAAGAGACCCAGTACTTC.

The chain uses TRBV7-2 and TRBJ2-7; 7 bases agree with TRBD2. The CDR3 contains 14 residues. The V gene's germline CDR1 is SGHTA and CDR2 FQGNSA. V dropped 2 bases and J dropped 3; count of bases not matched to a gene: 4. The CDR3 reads CASSLTWGGYEQYF. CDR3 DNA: TGTGCCAGCAGCTTAACATGGGGGGGCTACGAGCAGTACTTC.

The CDR3 DNA reads as TGTGCCAGCTCACGGGACAGGGGACCTCAGCCCCAGCATTTT. Protein: CASSRDRGPQPQHF. The chain employs TRBV18 and TRBJ1-5; TRBD1 agrees at 10 bases. Losses at the gene ends were 4 bases for V and 6 bases for J; bases not matched to a gene: 3. This CDR3 has 14 amino acids. Germline V gives CDR1 KGHSH, CDR2 LQKENI.

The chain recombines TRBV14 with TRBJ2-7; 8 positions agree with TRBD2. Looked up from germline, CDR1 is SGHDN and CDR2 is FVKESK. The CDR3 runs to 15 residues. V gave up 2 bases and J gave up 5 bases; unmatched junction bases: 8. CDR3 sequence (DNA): TGTGCCAGCAGCCAATCAGGACTAGCTTTCCACGAGCAGTACTTC. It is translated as CASSQSGLAFHEQYF.

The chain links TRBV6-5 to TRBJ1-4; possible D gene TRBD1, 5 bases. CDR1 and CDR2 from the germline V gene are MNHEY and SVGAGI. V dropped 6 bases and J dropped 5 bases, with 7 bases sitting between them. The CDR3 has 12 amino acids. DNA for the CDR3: TGTGCCAGCAGGACAGTAAATGAAAAACTGTTTTTT. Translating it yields CASRTVNEKLFF.

CDR3 amino acids: CASSQASTGQGGPNTEAFF. The CDR3 DNA is TGCGCCAGCAGTCAAGCATCAACCGGACAGGGGGGACCGAACACTGAAGCTTTCTTT. This rearrangement joins TRBV23-1 to TRBJ1-1; the match to TRBD1 covers 10 bases. TRBV23-1 is flagged as an ORF with uncertain function. CDR3 length equals 19 residues. The V gene end was trimmed by 2 bases and the J gene end by 1 base; junction bases not matched to a gene: 13.

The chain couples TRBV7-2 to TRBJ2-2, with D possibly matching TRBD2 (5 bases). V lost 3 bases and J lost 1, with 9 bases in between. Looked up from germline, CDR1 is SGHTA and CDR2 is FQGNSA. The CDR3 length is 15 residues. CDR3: CASSFRSGNTGELFF. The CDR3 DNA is TGTGCCAGCAGCTTCCGGAGCGGGAACACCGGGGAGCTGTTTTTT.

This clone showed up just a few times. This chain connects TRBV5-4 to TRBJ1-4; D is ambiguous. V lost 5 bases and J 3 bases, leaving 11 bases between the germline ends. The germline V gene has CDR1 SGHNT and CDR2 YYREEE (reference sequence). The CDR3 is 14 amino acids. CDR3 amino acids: CASSAGSPNEKLFF. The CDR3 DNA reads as TGTGCCAGCAGTGCCGGGTCCCCTAATGAAAAACTGTTTTTT.

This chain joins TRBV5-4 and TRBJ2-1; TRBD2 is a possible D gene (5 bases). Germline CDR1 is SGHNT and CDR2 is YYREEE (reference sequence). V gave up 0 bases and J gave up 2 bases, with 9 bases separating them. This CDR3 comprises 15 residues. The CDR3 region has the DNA TGTGCCAGCAGCTTGGGAGGGAACCCCTACAATGAGCAGTTCTTC. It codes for CASSLGGNPYNEQFF. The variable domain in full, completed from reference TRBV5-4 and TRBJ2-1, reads ETGVTQSPTHLIKTRGQQVTLRCSSQSGHNTVSWYQQALGQGPQFIFQYYREEENGRGNFPPRFSGLQFPNYSSELNVNALELDDSALYLCASSLGGNPYNEQFFGPGTRLTVL.

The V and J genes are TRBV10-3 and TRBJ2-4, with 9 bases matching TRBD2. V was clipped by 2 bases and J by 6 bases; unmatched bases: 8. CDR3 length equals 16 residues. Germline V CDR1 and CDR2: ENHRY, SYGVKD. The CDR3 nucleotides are TGTGCCATCAGTGAGAGGGGCGGGGGGGCGGCAAACATTCAGTACTTC. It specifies CAISERGGGAANIQYF.

DNA of the CDR3: TGTGCCATCAGGGAAACAGGGGGGGATCAGCCCCAGCATTTT. This sequence encodes CAIRETGGDQPQHF. The chain carries TRBV10-3 and TRBJ1-5, with 8 bases lining up with TRBD1. The germline V gene has CDR1 ENHRY and CDR2 SYGVKD. This CDR3 is built from 14 residues. With V trimmed by 6 bases and J by 5 bases, 6 bases remained unmatched.

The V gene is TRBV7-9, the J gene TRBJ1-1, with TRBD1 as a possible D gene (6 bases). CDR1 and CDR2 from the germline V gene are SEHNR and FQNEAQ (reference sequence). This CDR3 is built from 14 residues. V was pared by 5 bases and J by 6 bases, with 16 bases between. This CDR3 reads CASSHGGEGAEAFF. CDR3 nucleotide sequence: TGTGCCAGCAGCCACGGGGGGGAGGGGGCTGAAGCTTTCTTT.

CDR3 protein: CASSLSGNEQFF. The CDR3 nucleotides read TGTGCCAGCAGCTTATCAGGCAATGAGCAGTTCTTC. The J gene is TRBJ2-1, the V gene TRBV7-9; no clear D. This CDR3 region has 12 residues. V was clipped by 2 bases and J by 6 bases, with 5 bases between them. Germline V gene lookup returns CDR1 SEHNR and CDR2 FQNEAQ (reference sequence).

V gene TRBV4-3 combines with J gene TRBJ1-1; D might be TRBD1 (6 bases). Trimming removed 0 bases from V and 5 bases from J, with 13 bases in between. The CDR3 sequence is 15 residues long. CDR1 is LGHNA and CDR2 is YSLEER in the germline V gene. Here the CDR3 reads CASSQDKRGMTEAFF. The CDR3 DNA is TGCGCCAGCAGCCAAGATAAGAGGGGGATGACTGAAGCTTTCTTT.

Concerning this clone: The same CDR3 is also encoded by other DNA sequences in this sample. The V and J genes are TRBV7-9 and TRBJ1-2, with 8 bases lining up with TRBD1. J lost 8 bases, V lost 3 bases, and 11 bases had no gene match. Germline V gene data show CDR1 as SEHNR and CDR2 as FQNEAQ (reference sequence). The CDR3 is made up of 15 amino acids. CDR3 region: CASSLAGGQGGGYTF. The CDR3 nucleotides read TGTGCCAGCAGCTTGGCGGGCGGACAGGGAGGAGGCTACACCTTC.

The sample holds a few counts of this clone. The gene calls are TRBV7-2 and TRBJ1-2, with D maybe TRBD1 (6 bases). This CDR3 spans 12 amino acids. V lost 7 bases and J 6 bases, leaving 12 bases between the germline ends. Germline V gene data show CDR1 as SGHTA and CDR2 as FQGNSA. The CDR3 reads CASKWAGDGYTF. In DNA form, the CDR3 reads TGTGCCAGCAAATGGGCAGGGGATGGCTACACCTTC.

CDR3 DNA: TGCAGCGTTGATAATGGGGGGGGCTACGAGCAGTACTTC. Encoded protein: CSVDNGGGYEQYF. The V gene is TRBV29-1, the J gene TRBJ2-7; TRBD2 matches at 7 bases. The trim removed 3 bases at V and 3 bases at J, leaving 5 bases unmatched. The CDR3 sequence is 13 residues long. Germline values: CDR1 SQVTM, CDR2 ANQGSEA.

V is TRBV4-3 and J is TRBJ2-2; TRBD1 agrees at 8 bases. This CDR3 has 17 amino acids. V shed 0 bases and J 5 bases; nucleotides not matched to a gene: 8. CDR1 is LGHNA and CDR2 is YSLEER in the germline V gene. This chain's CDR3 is CASSQEASGGRTGELFF. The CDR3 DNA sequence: TGCGCCAGCAGCCAAGAGGCTTCAGGGGGCAGAACCGGGGAGCTGTTTTTT.

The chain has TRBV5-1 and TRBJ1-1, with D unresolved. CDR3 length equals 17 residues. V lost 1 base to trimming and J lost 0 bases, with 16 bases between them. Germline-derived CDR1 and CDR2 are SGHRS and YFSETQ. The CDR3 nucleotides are TGCGCCAGCAGCTTGTCCGTCTCTAGGTCGCTGAACACTGAAGCTTTCTTT. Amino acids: CASSLSVSRSLNTEAFF.

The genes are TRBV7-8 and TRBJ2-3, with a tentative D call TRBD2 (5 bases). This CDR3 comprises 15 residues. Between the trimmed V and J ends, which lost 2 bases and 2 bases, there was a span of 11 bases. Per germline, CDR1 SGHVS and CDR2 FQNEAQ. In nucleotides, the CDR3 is TGTGCCAGCAGCTTAAGAGGGTCCAACACAGATACGCAGTATTTT. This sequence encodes CASSLRGSNTDTQYF.

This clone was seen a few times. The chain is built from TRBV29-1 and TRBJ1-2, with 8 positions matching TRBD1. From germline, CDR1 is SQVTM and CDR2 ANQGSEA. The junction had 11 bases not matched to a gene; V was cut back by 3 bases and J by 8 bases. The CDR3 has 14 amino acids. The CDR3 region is CSVDPRTGSPGYTF. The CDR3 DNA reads TGCAGCGTTGATCCCCGGACAGGGTCCCCCGGCTACACCTTC.